The 14 T cell receptor beta chains in this list originate from one sample, sequenced in a study of blood T cell repertoires in COVID-19. Sequencing used immunoSEQ multiplex PCR; TCRdb keeps in-frame clones, though not all of them. The sample has 300,000 to 350,000 clones; 80% to 90% are singletons. The sample consisted of PBMCs or T cells enriched from blood (not recorded which). These receptors were obtained from a man aged 25 to 45 who had recovered from COVID-19.

The V and J genes are TRBV19 and TRBJ2-7; TRBD1 might be the D (6 bases). The germline V and J ends were trimmed by 5 bases and 4 bases, with 15 bases remaining between them. Germline V gene lookup returns CDR1 LNHDA and CDR2 SQIVND (reference sequence). The CDR3 loop spans 14 amino acids. The CDR3 reads CASSFGQGSYEQYF. The CDR3, as DNA: TGTGCCAGTAGTTTCGGGCAGGGGAGTTACGAGCAGTACTTC.

This chain joins TRBV5-4 and TRBJ2-1, with 9 bases matching TRBD2. CDR1 is SGHNT, CDR2 YYREEE, per germline (reference sequence). J lost 10 bases, V lost 10 bases, and 12 bases had no gene match. This CDR3 contains 13 residues. In DNA, the CDR3 is TGTGCCGCCGGCGGCGGGGGGGCCGGGGAGCAGTTCTTC. Amino acid sequence: CAAGGGGAGEQFF.

This chain uses TRBV20-1 with TRBJ1-2; maybe TRBD1 (5 bases). The CDR3 totals 11 residues. Trimming stripped 2 bases from V and 6 bases from J, with 7 bases between. CDR1 DFQATT and CDR2 SNEGSKA come from the germline V gene (reference sequence). The chain's CDR3 is CSARWGDGYTF. For the CDR3, the DNA is TGCAGTGCTAGATGGGGGGATGGCTACACCTTC.

The V call is TRBV19, the J call TRBJ1-1; D is uncertain. Germline CDR1 LNHDA, CDR2 SQIVND (reference sequence). The V end was cut by 6 bases, the J end by 1 base, with 9 bases between. This CDR3 region has 13 residues. The DNA for the CDR3 is TGTGCCAGTAGGCTTGGGAGGAACACTGAAGCTTTCTTT. The encoded protein is CASRLGRNTEAFF.

This chain links TRBV20-1 with TRBJ2-1; 11 nucleotides line up with TRBD2. The length of the CDR3 is 15 residues. The ends lost 3 bases at V and 0 bases at J; junction bases unmatched: 1. Germline lookup yields CDR1 DFQATT and CDR2 SNEGSKA (reference sequence). In DNA, the CDR3 is TGCAGTGCTAGTAGCGGGGGGGCCTCCTACAATGAGCAGTTCTTC. Translated: CSASSGGASYNEQFF.

The genes are TRBV7-2 and TRBJ2-1; tentatively, D is TRBD2 (7 bases). This CDR3 contains 18 residues. The V end lost 1 base, the J end lost 0 bases, and 16 bases lay between the germline ends. Germline V gene sequence: CDR1 SGHTA, CDR2 FQGNSA. The CDR3 DNA follows: TGTGCCAGCAGCTTAGGGGTTGGGGGGGCCCGCTCCTACAATGAGCAGTTCTTC. It yields the protein CASSLGVGGARSYNEQFF.

This clone was counted once. The chain uses TRBV9 and TRBJ2-7; 8 positions agree with TRBD1. Per the germline V gene, CDR1 is SGDLS and CDR2 is YYNGEE. This CDR3 contains 15 residues. V gave up 3 bases and J gave up 6 bases; unmatched junction bases: 11. DNA for the CDR3: TGTGCCAGCAGCGCCAATCCGGGACAGGCCGTCGAGCAGTACTTC. Translating gives CASSANPGQAVEQYF.

The chain employs TRBV2 and TRBJ1-2, with TRBD1 identical over 7 bases. Germline CDR1 SNHLY, CDR2 FYNNEI. The CDR3 has 15 amino acids. V shed 3 bases, J shed 7 bases, and the junction held 11 bases outside the gene matches. The CDR3 here is CASSERQGLFVGYTF. In nucleotides, the CDR3 is TGTGCCAGCAGTGAGAGACAGGGTTTATTCGTTGGCTACACCTTC.

This clone came up once. For the CDR3, the DNA is TGTGCCAGTAGTCCGGACAGGGGGCTTTACGAGCAGTACTTC. Translating it yields CASSPDRGLYEQYF. V gene TRBV19 combines with J gene TRBJ2-7; 11 bases agree with TRBD1. The germline CDR1 and CDR2 sequences are LNHDA and SQIVND (reference sequence). This CDR3 has 14 amino acids. V dropped 5 bases and J dropped 4; count of bases not matched to a gene: 4.

CDR3 nucleotide sequence: TGCGCCAGCAGCTTGCGTGAGGGTGACTACACCTTC. Residues: CASSLREGDYTF. This sequence joins TRBV5-1 and TRBJ1-2; D is undetermined. This CDR3 spans 12 amino acids. Germline V gene sequence: CDR1 SGHRS, CDR2 YFSETQ. V lost 1 base and J lost 10, with 11 bases in between. Full variable domain (outside the CDR3, taken from reference TRBV5-1 and TRBJ1-2): KAGVTQTPRYLIKTRGQQVTLSCSPISGHRSVSWYQQTPGQGLQFLFEYFSETQRNKGNFPGRFSGRQFSNSRSEMNVSTLELGDSALYLCASSLREGDYTFGSGTRLTVV.

The chain combines TRBV6-2 or TRBV6-3 with TRBJ2-1, with 8 positions matching TRBD2. This CDR3 is built from 14 residues. Germline loops: CDR1 MNHEY, CDR2 SVGEGT. V lost 5 bases, J lost 0 bases, and 0 bases stayed unmatched. The CDR3 DNA sequence: TGTGCCAGCAGTAGCGGGAGCTCCTACAATGAGCAGTTCTTC. This translates into CASSSGSSYNEQFF.

V is TRBV6-5 and J is TRBJ2-5, with D possibly matching TRBD1 (6 bases). Trimming pared 5 bases from V and 0 bases from J, leaving 13 bases between. Germline-derived CDR1 and CDR2 are MNHEY and SVGAGI. CDR3 length: 15 residues. The CDR3 loop reads CASSPGQPYQETQYF. The CDR3 DNA sequence: TGTGCCAGCAGTCCCGGACAGCCGTACCAAGAGACCCAGTACTTC.

The chain uses TRBV9 and TRBJ1-2; TRBD1 matches 7 bases. This CDR3 is 15 amino acids long. Looked up from germline, CDR1 is SGDLS and CDR2 is YYNGEE. The junction had 8 bases not matched to a gene; V was cut back by 3 bases and J by 3 bases. CDR3 loop: CASSGTGESDYGYTF. The CDR3 bases are TGTGCCAGCAGCGGCACAGGGGAATCCGACTATGGCTACACCTTC. Full variable domain (remainder filled in from reference TRBV9 and TRBJ1-2): DSGVTQTPKHLITATGQRVTLRCSPRSGDLSVYWYQQSLDQGLQFLIQYYNGEERAKGNILERFSAQQFPDLHSELNLSSLELGDSALYFCASSGTGESDYGYTFGSGTRLTVV.

The chain joins TRBV30 to TRBJ2-1; D is possibly TRBD1 (5 bases). Germline CDR1 GTSNPN, CDR2 SVGIG (reference sequence). The CDR3 has 12 residues. V was pared by 2 bases and J by 4 bases, with 6 bases between. CDR3 DNA: TGTGCCTGGAGTCGACAGTACAATGAGCAGTTCTTC. This sequence encodes CAWSRQYNEQFF.